These 15 T cell receptor beta chains originate from one sample sequenced in a study of PD-L1 blockade in urothelial cancer. Stated time point: peripheral blood 6 weeks after treatment start. The data were produced by immunoSEQ multiplex PCR, yet TCRdb's version contains in-frame clones alone and is incomplete. The sample shows more than 95,000 clones, around 88% of them seen only once. The sample in question was PBMCs, obtained around atezolizumab (anti-PD-L1) treatment. All receptors come from a man aged 55 to 70 with urothelial cancer.

This rearrangement joins TRBV13 to TRBJ1-1; no definite D call. CDR3 length: 14 amino acids. V was trimmed by 2 bases and J by 4 bases, leaving 11 bases between them. CDR1 is PRHDT, CDR2 FYEKMQ, per germline (reference sequence). In DNA, the CDR3 is TGTGCCAGCAGCTTAAATCGGGGATCCACTGAAGCTTTCTTT. It specifies CASSLNRGSTEAFF.

The chain has TRBV4-2 and TRBJ2-7; 10 bases match TRBD2. Germline CDR1 reads LGHNA; CDR2 reads YNFKEQ. The junction had 9 bases not matched to a gene; V was cut back by 0 bases and J by 1 base. The CDR3 covers 18 residues. This CDR3 is CASSQDSQRAGGSYEQYF. The CDR3 DNA is TGTGCCAGCAGCCAAGACTCCCAAAGAGCGGGAGGGTCCTACGAGCAGTACTTC.

This sequence joins TRBV11-3 and TRBJ1-1; unclear D gene. CDR1 is SGHNT, CDR2 YENEEA, per germline. This CDR3 spans 14 amino acids. Trimming took 5 bases from V and 5 from J, leaving 15 bases between them. The CDR3 bases are TGTGCCAGCAGCCCCGCAGATGGAGGGACTGAAGCTTTCTTT. Translating gives CASSPADGGTEAFF.

The chain links TRBV4-1 to TRBJ2-5, with TRBD1 identical over 7 bases. The CDR3 consists of 16 residues. Germline values: CDR1 MGHRA, CDR2 YSYEKL. With 1 base clipped from V and 4 bases from J, the junction kept 9 bases outside the gene matches. CDR3 amino acids: CASSQGPMAGGETQYF. CDR3 sequence (DNA): TGCGCCAGCAGCCAAGGACCTATGGCAGGGGGAGAGACCCAGTACTTC.

This clone was detected once. V is TRBV7-9 and J is TRBJ2-3; a possible D gene is TRBD1 (5 bases). The CDR3 has 13 amino acids. V shed 9 bases and J shed 2 bases, with 12 bases lying between them. Per germline, CDR1 SEHNR and CDR2 FQNEAQ (reference sequence). In DNA, the CDR3 is TGTGCCAGGTCAGGGAAAAACACAGATACGCAGTATTTT. This encodes CARSGKNTDTQYF.

V is TRBV7-2 and J is TRBJ2-1; D is unclear. Per germline, CDR1 SGHTA and CDR2 FQGNSA. Trimming pared 1 base from V and 6 bases from J, leaving 10 bases between. The CDR3 spans 14 residues. CDR3 loop: CASSLVGQINEQFF. For the CDR3, the DNA is TGTGCCAGCAGCTTAGTGGGCCAGATCAATGAGCAGTTCTTC.

The genes are TRBV7-2 and TRBJ2-3, with D unclear. Germline loops: CDR1 SGHTA, CDR2 FQGNSA. The CDR3 covers 15 residues. V lost 5 bases to trimming and J lost 8 bases, with 20 bases between them. CDR3 residues: CASSLMVGESGTQYF. DNA of the CDR3: TGTGCCAGCAGCCTGATGGTCGGCGAATCGGGTACGCAGTATTTT.

V gene TRBV5-1 combines with J gene TRBJ1-2, with D uncertain. With 0 bases removed from V and 4 bases from J, the gap between germline ends came to 10 bases. In germline, CDR1 is SGHRS, CDR2 YFSETQ. CDR3 length equals 14 residues. Here the CDR3 reads CASSLEVSGYGYTF. Here the CDR3 DNA reads TGCGCCAGCAGCTTGGAGGTATCGGGCTATGGCTACACCTTC.

The CDR3 loop is CASSLGGSNPFNEQFF. In DNA, the CDR3 is TGTGCCAGCAGCTTAGGAGGGAGTAATCCGTTCAATGAGCAGTTCTTC. This chain joins TRBV7-9 and TRBJ2-1, with a tentative D call TRBD2 (5 bases). CDR1 and CDR2 from the germline V gene are SEHNR and FQNEAQ (reference sequence). Between the trimmed V and J ends, which lost 1 base and 6 bases, there was a span of 16 bases. The CDR3 runs 16 residues.

The gene calls are TRBV10-3 and TRBJ1-3; D is undetermined. Germline V gene data show CDR1 as ENHRY and CDR2 as SYGVKD. CDR3 size: 13 residues. V lost 4 bases and J 2 bases, leaving 6 bases between the germline ends. This CDR3 is CAISGSAGNTIYF. Written as DNA, the CDR3 is TGTGCCATCAGTGGATCGGCTGGAAACACCATATATTTT.

The V and J genes are TRBV7-3 and TRBJ1-2; the D gene is possibly TRBD1 (5 bases). Looked up from germline, CDR1 is SGHTA and CDR2 is FQGTGA. V was cut by 0 bases and J by 8 bases, with 13 bases left in between. CDR3 length: 14 amino acids. In DNA form, the CDR3 reads TGTGCCAGCAGCTTAACGGAGGCGGGGGGAGGCTACACCTTC. It encodes CASSLTEAGGGYTF.

This rearrangement joins TRBV11-2 to TRBJ2-2; tentatively, D is TRBD1 (6 bases). The V gene lost 6 bases and the J gene lost 4 bases, with 18 bases spanning the gap. Germline V lookup: CDR1 SGHAT, CDR2 FQNNGV. The CDR3 totals 16 residues. CDR3 in amino acids: CASSPDSPVVTGELFF. The CDR3 region has the DNA TGTGCCAGCAGTCCGGACAGCCCTGTGGTCACCGGGGAGCTGTTTTTT. Full variable domain (missing parts from reference TRBV11-2 and TRBJ2-2): EAGVAQSPRYKIIEKRQSVAFWCNPISGHATLYWYQQILGQGPKLLIQFQNNGVVDDSQLPKDRFSAERLKGVDSTLKIQPAKLEDSAVYLCASSPDSPVVTGELFFGEGSRLTVL.

This rearrangement joins TRBV7-8 to TRBJ1-5; the D gene is possibly TRBD1 (6 bases). Germline V gene lookup returns CDR1 SGHVS and CDR2 FQNEAQ. The ends were cut back, 4 bases at V and 2 bases at J, with 12 bases in the middle. The CDR3 covers 15 residues. The CDR3 is CASSSRGAGNQPQHF. In DNA, the CDR3 is TGTGCCAGCAGCTCCCGGGGGGCCGGCAATCAGCCCCAGCATTTT.

This chain joins TRBV7-2 and TRBJ1-3; no clear D gene. In germline, CDR1 is SGHTA, CDR2 FQGNSA. With 7 bases removed from V and 0 bases from J, the gap between germline ends came to 16 bases. This CDR3 contains 16 residues. The CDR3: CASKAETGRSGNTIYF. For the CDR3, the DNA is TGTGCCAGCAAGGCGGAGACCGGTCGCTCTGGAAACACCATATATTTT. Full variable domain (outside the CDR3, taken from reference TRBV7-2 and TRBJ1-3): GAGVSQSPSNKVTEKGKDVELRCDPISGHTALYWYRQSLGQGLEFLIYFQGNSAPDKSGLPSDRFSAERTGGSVSTLTIQRTQQEDSAVYLCASKAETGRSGNTIYFGEGSWLTVV.

This chain links TRBV30 with TRBJ2-5, with D maybe TRBD2 (5 bases). The CDR3 spans 13 residues. The V end was cut by 3 bases, the J end by 7 bases, with 15 bases between. Germline V lookup: CDR1 GTSNPN, CDR2 SVGIG (reference sequence). CDR3 region: CAWSPLVSGTQYF. Written as DNA, the CDR3 is TGTGCCTGGAGCCCACTAGTATCCGGGACCCAGTACTTC.